This record concerns one T cell receptor (beta chain) sequence. Which antigen it targets is not known. No base-level quality is on record; no much larger clone is a single base apart. The record originates from a study of blood T cell repertoires in COVID-19 (TCRdb year 2020). About the study as a whole: Samples covering the acute and convalescent phases of COVID-19 were provided by collaborators in the United States, Italy and Spain. The material from the prospective study consisted of cDNA or gDNA derived from T cells, B-cell-depleted T cells, or PBMCs. Subjects who had been exposed to COVID-19, were actively infected with it, or had recovered from it provided the deeply sampled blood TCRbeta repertoires that made up the dataset. A freely available public database, intended as a resource for researchers studying the immune response to SARS-CoV-2, is where the repertoires were released. The samples were drawn from two sources: the first 160 participants of the ongoing ImmuneRACE study, and over 950 subjects contributed by 6 global collaborators. Nearly every sample came with metadata listing a de-identified subject ID, COVID-19 status, age in years and sex. HLA class I and class II types, where available, came from metadata supplied by the sample provider rather than from assay-based typing.

Findings and caveats that apply to the study as a whole: How much clinical and demographic metadata was included differed by source and by participant, and the metadata was provided uncurated.

Participants in the prospective study were aged 18 to 89 years, lived in 20 to 30 United States geographic areas, and enrolled through a virtual design. In the prospective study, cohorts were assigned on the basis of participant-reported clinical history obtained from a screening survey and a study questionnaire. ImmuneRACE Cohort 3 recovered participants were defined by two consecutive negative NP/OP PCR tests, healthcare professional clearance, or symptom resolution. Mobile phlebotomists in the prospective study collected whole blood, serum and a nasopharyngeal or oropharyngeal swab from every participant. Prospective study participants could optionally give additional blood draws and questionnaires over an approximately 2-month period. Blood samples from the prospective study were shipped frozen or at room temperature prior to DNA extraction. TCRbeta CDR3 regions were amplified from genomic DNA by means of the immunoSEQ Assay, a bias-controlled multiplex PCR. The study's own analysis went as follows. The number of nucleated cells in each sample was estimated by amplification of reference gene primers within the assay. To quantify the absolute abundance of each unique TCRbeta CDR3 rearrangement, sequence reads were collapsed and filtered. For each sample, productive Simpson clonality was calculated by taking the square root of Simpson's diversity index across productive rearrangements. TCRdb carries this immuneACCESS record with in-frame sequences only. Its versions omit some clonotypes, under half of them owing to an unresolved V gene in the studies checked, with the rest unexplained. For V, J and clone size, that table is used; D and trimming come from the DNA. This sample has 320,000 or so clones in its table, and 80% to 90% of those were observed once. The top ten constitute over 4.5% of the sample.

V and J are trimmed by 0 bases and 7 bases, and the gene matches miss 9 bases of the junction. There are 16 amino acids in the CDR3, from cysteine to phenylalanine inclusive. The only DNA kept is the CDR3, 48 bases in frame from the first base. CDR1 is given as SGHNT and CDR2 as YYREEE, both from the germline V gene (reference sequence). The chain joins TRBV5-4 to TRBJ2-1, and 8 junctional nucleotides match TRBD2. The sequence came from a man between 25 and 39 years old who had recovered from COVID-19. The sequenced material came from PBMCs or T cells enriched from blood (not recorded which). This receptor carries the CDR3 CASSLDGGGTRNEQFF. The DNA is as follows: TGTGCCAGCAGCTTGGATGGCGGGGGGACGAGAAATGAGCAGTTCTTC. Outside the CDR3, residues come from the reference TRBV5-4 and TRBJ2-1 proteins, so the full variable domain is: ETGVTQSPTHLIKTRGQQVTLRCSSQSGHNTVSWYQQALGQGPQFIFQYYREEENGRGNFPPRFSGLQFPNYSSELNVNALELDDSALYLCASSLDGGGTRNEQFFGPGTRLTVL.